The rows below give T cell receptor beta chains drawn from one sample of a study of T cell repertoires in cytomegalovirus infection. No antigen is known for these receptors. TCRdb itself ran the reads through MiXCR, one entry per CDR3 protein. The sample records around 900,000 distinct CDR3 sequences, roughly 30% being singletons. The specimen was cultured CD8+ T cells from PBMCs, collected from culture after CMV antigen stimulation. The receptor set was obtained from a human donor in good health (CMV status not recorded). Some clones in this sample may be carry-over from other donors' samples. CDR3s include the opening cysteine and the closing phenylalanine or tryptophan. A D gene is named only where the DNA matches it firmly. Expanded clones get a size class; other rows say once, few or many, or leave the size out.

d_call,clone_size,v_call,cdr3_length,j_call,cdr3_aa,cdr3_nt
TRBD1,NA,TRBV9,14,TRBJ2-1,CASSPGGRGNEQFF,TGTGCCAGCAGCCCAGGGGGCCGGGGGAATGAGCAGTTCTTC
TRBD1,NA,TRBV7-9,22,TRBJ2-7,CASSPPPPRDRGKTTRPYEQYF,TGTGCCAGCAGCCCTCCTCCACCCCGGGACAGGGGCAAGACAACGAGACCATACGAGCAGTACTTC
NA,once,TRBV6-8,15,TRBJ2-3,CTSSYTGVATDTQYF,TGTACCAGCAGTTACACAGGAGTAGCCACAGATACGCAGTATTTT
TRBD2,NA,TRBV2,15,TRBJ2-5,CASSWTSGGGETQYF,TGTGCCAGCAGCTGGACTAGCGGGGGGGGAGAGACCCAGTACTTC
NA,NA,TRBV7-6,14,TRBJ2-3,CASTRSAGTDTQYF,TGTGCCAGCACCCGATCCGCGGGCACAGATACGCAGTATTTT
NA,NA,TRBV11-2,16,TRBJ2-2,CASSFSPQTNTGELFF,TGTGCCAGCAGCTTCTCGCCGCAAACGAACACCGGGGAGCTGTTTTTT
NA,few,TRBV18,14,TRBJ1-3,CASSDNFSGNTIYF,TGTGCCAGCTCAGACAATTTCTCTGGAAACACCATATATTTT
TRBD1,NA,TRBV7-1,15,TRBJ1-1,CASSSNRGERTEAFF,TGTGCCAGCAGCTCAAACAGGGGCGAGAGGACTGAAGCTTTCTTT
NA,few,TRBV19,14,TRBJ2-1,CASREVDSYNEQFF,TGTGCCAGTAGAGAGGTGGACAGCTACAATGAGCAGTTCTTC
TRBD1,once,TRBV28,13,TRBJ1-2,CVSSIQGWDGYTF,TGTGTCAGCAGTATACAGGGGTGGGATGGCTACACCTTC
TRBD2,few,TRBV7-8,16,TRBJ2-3,CASSFGIAGALDTQYF,TGTGCCAGCAGCTTCGGAATAGCGGGGGCGCTGGATACGCAGTATTTT
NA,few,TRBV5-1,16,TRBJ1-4,CASSLGKWDINEKLFF,TGCGCCAGCAGCTTGGGGAAATGGGACATTAATGAAAAACTGTTTTTT
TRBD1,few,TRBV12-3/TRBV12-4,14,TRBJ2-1,CARERDRLYNEQFF,TGTGCCAGGGAAAGGGACAGGCTTTACAATGAGCAGTTCTTC
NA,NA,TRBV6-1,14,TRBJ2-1,CASSSAGASNEQFF,TGTGCCAGCAGTTCGGCGGGGGCCTCCAATGAGCAGTTCTTC
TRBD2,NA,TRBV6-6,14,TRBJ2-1,CASSYQRGGDEQFF,TGTGCCAGCAGTTACCAGCGGGGGGGGGATGAGCAGTTCTTC
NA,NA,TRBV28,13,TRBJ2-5,CASAAEGQETQYF,TGTGCCAGCGCCGCGGAGGGCCAAGAGACCCAGTACTTC
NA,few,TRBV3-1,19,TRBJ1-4,CASSQGGNRRVTGNEKLFF,TGTGCCAGCAGCCAAGGAGGGAACAGGCGGGTGACGGGTAATGAAAAACTGTTTTTT
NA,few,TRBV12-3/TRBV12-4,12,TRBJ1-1,CASSFRNHEAFF,TGTGCCAGCAGTTTCCGGAACCATGAAGCTTTCTTT
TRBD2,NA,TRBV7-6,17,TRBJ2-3,CANSLGRTSGGPDTQYF,TGTGCCAACAGCTTAGGTCGGACTAGCGGGGGTCCGGATACGCAGTATTTT
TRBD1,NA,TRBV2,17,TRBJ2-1,CASYKLIEGARNNEQFF,TGTGCCAGCTACAAGCTTATTGAGGGGGCGAGGAACAATGAGCAGTTCTTC
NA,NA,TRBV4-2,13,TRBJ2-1,CASSQADGNEQFF,TGTGCCAGCAGCCAAGCCGACGGCAATGAGCAGTTCTTC
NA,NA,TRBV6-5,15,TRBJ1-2,CASSYSPSPNYGYTF,TGTGCCAGCAGTTACTCACCGTCCCCTAACTATGGCTACACCTTC
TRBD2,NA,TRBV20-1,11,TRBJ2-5,CSANSGVTQYF,TGCAGTGCTAATAGCGGGGTGACCCAGTACTTC
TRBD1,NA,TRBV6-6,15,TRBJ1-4,CASSYTGQPNEKLFF,TGTGCCAGCAGTTACACGGGACAGCCTAATGAAAAACTGTTTTTT
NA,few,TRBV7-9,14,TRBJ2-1,CASSPSSPYNEQFF,TGTGCCAGCAGCCCAAGCAGCCCCTACAATGAGCAGTTCTTC
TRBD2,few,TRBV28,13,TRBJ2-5,CASRERGQETQYF,TGTGCCAGCCGTGAGCGGGGCCAAGAGACCCAGTACTTC
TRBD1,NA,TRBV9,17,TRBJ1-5,CASSPGGQEGSNQPQHF,TGTGCCAGCAGCCCAGGGGGCCAGGAAGGTTCCAATCAGCCCCAGCATTTT
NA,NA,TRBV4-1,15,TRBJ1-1,CASSQDGRVGTEAFF,TGCGCCAGCAGCCAAGATGGTAGGGTCGGCACTGAAGCTTTCTTT
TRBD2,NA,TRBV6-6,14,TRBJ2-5,CASNQAGEEETQYF,TGTGCCAGCAACCAAGCGGGAGAGGAAGAGACCCAGTACTTC
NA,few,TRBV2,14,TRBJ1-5,CASRTLTANQPQHF,TGTGCCAGCAGGACCTTAACGGCGAATCAGCCCCAGCATTTT